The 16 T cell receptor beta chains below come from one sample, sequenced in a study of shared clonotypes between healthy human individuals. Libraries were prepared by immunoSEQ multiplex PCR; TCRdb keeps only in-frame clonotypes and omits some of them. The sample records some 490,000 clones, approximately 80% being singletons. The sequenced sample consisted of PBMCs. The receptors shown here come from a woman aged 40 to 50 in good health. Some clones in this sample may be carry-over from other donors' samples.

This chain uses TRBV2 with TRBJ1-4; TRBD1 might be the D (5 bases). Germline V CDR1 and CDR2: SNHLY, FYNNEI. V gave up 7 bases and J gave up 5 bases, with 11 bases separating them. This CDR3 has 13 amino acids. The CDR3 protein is CASTGTANEKLFF. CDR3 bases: TGTGCCAGCACAGGGACTGCAAATGAAAAACTGTTTTTT.

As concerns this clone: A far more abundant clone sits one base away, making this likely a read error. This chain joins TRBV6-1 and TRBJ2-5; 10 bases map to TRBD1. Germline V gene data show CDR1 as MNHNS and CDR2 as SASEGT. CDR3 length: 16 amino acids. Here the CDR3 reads CASSEAGGQGYETRYF. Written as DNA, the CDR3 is TGTGCCAGCAGTGAAGCGGGGGGACAGGGGTATGAGACCCGGTACTTC.

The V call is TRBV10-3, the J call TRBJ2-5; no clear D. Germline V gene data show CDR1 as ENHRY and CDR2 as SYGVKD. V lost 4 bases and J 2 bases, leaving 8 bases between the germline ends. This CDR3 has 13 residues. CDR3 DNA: TGTGCCATCAGTGTCGGGTTACAAGAGACCCAGTACTTC. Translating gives CAISVGLQETQYF.

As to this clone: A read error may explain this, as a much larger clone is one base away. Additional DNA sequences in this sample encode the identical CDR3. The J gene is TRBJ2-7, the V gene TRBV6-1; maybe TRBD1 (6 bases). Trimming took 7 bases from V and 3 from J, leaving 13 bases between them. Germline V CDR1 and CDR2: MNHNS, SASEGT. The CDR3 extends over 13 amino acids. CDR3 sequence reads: CASNLDRIYEQYF. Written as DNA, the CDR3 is TGTGCCAGCAACCTTGACAGGATCTACGAGCAGTACTTC.

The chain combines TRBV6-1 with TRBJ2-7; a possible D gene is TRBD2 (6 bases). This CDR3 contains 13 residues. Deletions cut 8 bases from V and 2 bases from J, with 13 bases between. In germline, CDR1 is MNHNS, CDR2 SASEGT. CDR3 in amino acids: CASLLEGPYEQYF. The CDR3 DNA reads TGTGCCAGCTTGTTGGAGGGACCCTACGAGCAGTACTTC.

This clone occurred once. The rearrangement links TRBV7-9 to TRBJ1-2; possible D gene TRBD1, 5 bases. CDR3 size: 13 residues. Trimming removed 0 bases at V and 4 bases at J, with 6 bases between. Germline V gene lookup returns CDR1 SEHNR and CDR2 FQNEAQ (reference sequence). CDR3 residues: CASSLAGAYGYTF. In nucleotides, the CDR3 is TGTGCCAGCAGCTTAGCAGGGGCCTATGGCTACACCTTC.

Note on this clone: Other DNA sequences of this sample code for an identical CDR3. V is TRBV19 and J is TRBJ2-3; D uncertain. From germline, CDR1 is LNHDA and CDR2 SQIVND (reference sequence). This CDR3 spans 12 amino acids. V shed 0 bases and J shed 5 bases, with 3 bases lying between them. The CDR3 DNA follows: TGTGCCAGTAGTATAGAGGGAGATACGCAGTATTTT. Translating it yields CASSIEGDTQYF.

CDR3 sequence reads: CASSLSSQMGEKLFF. CDR3 DNA: TGTGCCAGCAGCTTAAGCTCACAAATGGGCGAAAAACTGTTTTTT. This chain connects TRBV7-2 to TRBJ1-4, with no clear D. Deletions cut 2 bases from V and 8 bases from J, with 15 bases between. The CDR3 covers 15 residues. The germline CDR1 and CDR2 sequences are SGHTA and FQGNSA.

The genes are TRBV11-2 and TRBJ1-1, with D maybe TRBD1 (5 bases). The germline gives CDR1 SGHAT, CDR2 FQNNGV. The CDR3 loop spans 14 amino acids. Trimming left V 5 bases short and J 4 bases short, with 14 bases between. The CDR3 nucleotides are TGTGCCAGCAGCGATATCGGGGCCGTCACTGAAGCTTTCTTT. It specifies CASSDIGAVTEAFF.

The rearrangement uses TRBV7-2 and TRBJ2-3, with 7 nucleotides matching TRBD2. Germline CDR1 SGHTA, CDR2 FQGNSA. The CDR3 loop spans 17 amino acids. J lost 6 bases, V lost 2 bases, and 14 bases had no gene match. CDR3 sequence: CASSLFPGRGGFDTQYF. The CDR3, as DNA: TGTGCCAGCAGCTTATTCCCGGGACGGGGAGGGTTCGATACGCAGTATTTT.

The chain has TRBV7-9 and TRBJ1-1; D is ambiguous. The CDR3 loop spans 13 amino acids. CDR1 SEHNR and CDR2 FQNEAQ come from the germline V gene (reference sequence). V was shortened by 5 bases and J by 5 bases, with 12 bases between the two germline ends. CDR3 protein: CASSTGGWTEAFF. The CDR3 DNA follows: TGTGCCAGCAGCACGGGAGGGTGGACTGAAGCTTTCTTT. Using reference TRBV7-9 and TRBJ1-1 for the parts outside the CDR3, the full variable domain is DTGVSQNPRHKITKRGQNVTFRCDPISEHNRLYWYRQTLGQGPEFLTYFQNEAQLEKSRLLSDRFSAERPKGSFSTLEIQRTEQGDSAMYLCASSTGGWTEAFFGQGTRLTVV.

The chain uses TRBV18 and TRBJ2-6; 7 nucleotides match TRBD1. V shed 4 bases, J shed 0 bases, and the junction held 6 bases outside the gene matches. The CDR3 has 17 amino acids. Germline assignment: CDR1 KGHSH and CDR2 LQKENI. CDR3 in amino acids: CASSQQGTASGANVLTF. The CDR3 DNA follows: TGTGCCAGCTCACAACAGGGGACCGCCTCTGGGGCCAACGTCCTGACTTTC.

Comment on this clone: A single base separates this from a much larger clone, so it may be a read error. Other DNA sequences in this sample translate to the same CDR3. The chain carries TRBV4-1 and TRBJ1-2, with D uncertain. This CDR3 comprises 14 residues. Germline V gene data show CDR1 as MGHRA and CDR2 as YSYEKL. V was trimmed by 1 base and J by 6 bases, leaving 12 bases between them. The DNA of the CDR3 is TGCGCCAGCAGCCAAGGCTTGCGCCTTGATGGCTACACCTTC. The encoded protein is CASSQGLRLDGYTF.

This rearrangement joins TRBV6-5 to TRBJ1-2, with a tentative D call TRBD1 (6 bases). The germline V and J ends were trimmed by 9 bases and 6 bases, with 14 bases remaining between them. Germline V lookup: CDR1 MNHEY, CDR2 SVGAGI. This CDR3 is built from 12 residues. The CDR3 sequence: CASVGGANGYTF. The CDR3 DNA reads TGTGCCAGTGTCGGGGGGGCGAATGGCTACACCTTC.

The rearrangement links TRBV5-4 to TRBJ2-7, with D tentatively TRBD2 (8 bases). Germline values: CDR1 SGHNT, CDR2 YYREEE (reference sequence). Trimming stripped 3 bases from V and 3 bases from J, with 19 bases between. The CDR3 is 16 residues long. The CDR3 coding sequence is TGTGCCAGCAGCTACAGACAGGGCGGGGGGAACTACGAGCAGTACTTC. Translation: CASSYRQGGGNYEQYF.

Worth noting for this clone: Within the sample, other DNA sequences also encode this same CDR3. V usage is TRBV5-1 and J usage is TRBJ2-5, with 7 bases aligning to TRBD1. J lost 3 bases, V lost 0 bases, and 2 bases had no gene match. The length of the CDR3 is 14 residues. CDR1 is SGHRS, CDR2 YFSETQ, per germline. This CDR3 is CASSLGGTEETQYF. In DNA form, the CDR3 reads TGCGCCAGCAGCTTGGGAGGGACAGAAGAGACCCAGTACTTC.